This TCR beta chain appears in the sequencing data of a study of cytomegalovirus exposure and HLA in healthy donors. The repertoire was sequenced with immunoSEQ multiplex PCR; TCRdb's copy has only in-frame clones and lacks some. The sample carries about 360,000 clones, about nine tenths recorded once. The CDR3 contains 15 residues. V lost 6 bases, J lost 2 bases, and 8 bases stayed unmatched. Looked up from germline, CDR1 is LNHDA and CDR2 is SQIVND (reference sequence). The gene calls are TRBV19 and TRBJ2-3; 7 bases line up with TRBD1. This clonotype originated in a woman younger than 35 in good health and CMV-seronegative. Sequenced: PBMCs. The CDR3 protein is CASRHRGLDTDTQYF. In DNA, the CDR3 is TGTGCCAGTAGACACAGGGGCCTTGACACAGATACGCAGTATTTT.